A single sample gave rise to the 2 T cell receptor beta chains below, sequenced in a study of T-cell reconstitution after alpha-beta-depleted transplantation in children (dated by TCRdb to between 2015 and 2016). The protocol used for the library was PCR. TCRdb names Illumina HiSeq 2500 as the instrument used. TCR libraries were prepared with molecular barcoding, using unique molecular identifiers to normalize TCRbeta repertoire quantification. The public reads were reanalyzed by TCRdb: fastp trimming at Q25, MiXCR alignment, in-frame beta chains only. For every CDR3 protein sequence, its rows merge into one entry that carries the most common genes and DNA. This sample comprises some 450,000 distinct CDR3 sequences, about 45% of them detected only once. Together, the top ten hold approximately 30% of the sample. The treatment or condition label, read with the paper, signifies: allogeneic hematopoietic cell transplantation with graft depleted of TCRalphabeta T cells and CD19 B cells.

The sample in question was PBMCs, obtained before TCRalphabeta/CD19-depleted stem cell transplant. Receptor source: a girl between 2 and 10 years old with aplastic anemia, due to receive a stem cell transplant.

The chain has TRBV7-9 and TRBJ2-5; D remains ambiguous. In germline, CDR1 is SEHNR, CDR2 FQNEAQ (reference sequence). Trimming left V 10 bases short and J 2 bases short, with 14 bases between. This CDR3 has 13 amino acids. The chain's CDR3 is CATKREVQETQYF. The CDR3 nucleotides are TGTGCCACCAAAAGGGAAGTGCAAGAGACCCAGTACTTC.

CDR3 protein: CASSPPGGGTDTQYF. The DNA for the CDR3 is TGTGCCAGCTCACCACCGGGCGGGGGCACAGATACGCAGTATTTT. The rearrangement uses TRBV18 and TRBJ2-3, with a tentative D call TRBD2 (6 bases). Trimming removed 0 bases from V and 1 base from J, with 8 bases in between. This CDR3 is 15 amino acids long. The germline V gene has CDR1 KGHSH and CDR2 LQKENI.